This T cell receptor (beta chain) was retrieved from a study of T cells in Graves' hyperthyroidism and ophthalmopathy. Study-level points and caveats: Ophthalmopathy got predicted by the model a median about 6.5 months before its onset. The blood repertoire included most of the expanded thyroid clonotypes above 0.001.

Ophthalmopathy patients showed a Clinical Activity Score of at least 3, NOSPECS grade of at least 4 and duration under 3 months. As to this clonotype: Its cognate antigen is unknown.

RNA transcripts gave rise to amplified TCR beta CDR3 regions. With the HTBI primer set, the TCR CDR3 went through a first round of RT-PCR. TCRdb analysed the multiplex PCR reads with MiXCR anew, one entry per CDR3 protein. The sample lists hundreds of thousands of distinct CDR3 sequences, less than 25% occurring once. The V gene end was trimmed by 6 bases and the J gene end by 1 base; junction bases not matched to a gene: 4. Germline CDR1 is ENHRY and CDR2 is SYGVKD. The CDR3 consists of 14 residues. The TCR sequence derives from a woman aged 30 to 39 with Graves' ophthalmopathy. The chain joins TRBV10-3 to TRBJ2-5, with TRBD1 matching 8 bases. The material sequenced was blood. This CDR3 is CAIRGQEIQETQYF. Written as DNA, the CDR3 is TGTGCCATCAGGGGACAGGAGATCCAAGAGACCCAGTACTTC.